This T cell receptor beta chain was sequenced in a study of identical twins. Overall study results and limits: Cross-sectional statistics, not tracking of the same donors, supported the conclusions.

This clonotype was counted at least ten times. Its specificity is unknown. The CDR3 sequence is 15 residues long. V was shortened by 1 base and J by 2 bases, with 12 bases between the two germline ends. In germline, CDR1 is LGHNA, CDR2 YNFKEQ. TCRdb fed the 5' RACE reads into MiXCR, producing one record per CDR3 protein. The sample consists of around 670,000 distinct CDR3 sequences, less than 7% of them appearing once. The genes are TRBV4-2 and TRBJ2-7; D call uncertain. The sample taken for sequencing was naive T cells sorted from blood. The TCR sequence derives from a man aged 18 to 35 in good health. The CDR3 nucleotides read TGTGCCAGCAGCCAAGGACTTAGAGGACCCTACGAGCAGTACTTC. Translating it yields CASSQGLRGPYEQYF.